These 10 T cell receptor beta chains came from one sample sequenced in a study of spatial heterogeneity in lung cancer. The time point is: sample taken at primary tumor resection. Whole RNA came from tumor, nontumor lung or frozen PBMC and was sequenced without being sorted. TCRdb redid the calling of the 5' RACE reads with MiXCR, one entry per CDR3 protein. The top ten clones hold about 6.8% of a sample with some 85,000 distinct CDR3 sequences, 15% to 25% of them seen once. The sample here was PBMCs, taken at surgery. All receptors come from a male donor with early-stage non-small cell lung cancer.

The rearrangement joins TRBV7-9 to TRBJ2-7; D remains unclear. V lost 1 base and J 6 bases, leaving 10 bases between the germline ends. Germline V gives CDR1 SEHNR, CDR2 FQNEAQ (reference sequence). The CDR3 contains 13 residues. The CDR3 spells CASSLGSFGEQYF. Here the CDR3 DNA reads TGTGCCAGCAGCTTAGGTAGTTTCGGCGAGCAGTACTTC.

The chain combines TRBV10-2 with TRBJ2-1; TRBD2 matches 9 bases. Looked up from germline, CDR1 is WSHSY and CDR2 is SAAADI. J was trimmed by 5 bases and V by 8 bases; bases with no gene match: 7. This CDR3 region has 14 residues. In nucleotides, the CDR3 is TGCGCCAGCGGGGCTAGCGGGGCTGACAATGAGCAGTTCTTC. This encodes CASGASGADNEQFF.

The rearrangement joins TRBV5-1 to TRBJ2-3; TRBD1 aligns across 8 bases. V lost 2 bases to trimming and J lost 5 bases; unmatched junction nucleotides: 7. Per the germline V gene, CDR1 is SGHRS and CDR2 is YFSETQ. The CDR3 loop spans 15 amino acids. In nucleotides, the CDR3 is TGCGCCAGCAGCTTAGGACAGGGTCATGAAGATACGCAGTATTTT. This translates into CASSLGQGHEDTQYF. Looking up the rest from reference TRBV5-1 and TRBJ2-3 gives the full variable domain: KAGVTQTPRYLIKTRGQQVTLSCSPISGHRSVSWYQQTPGQGLQFLFEYFSETQRNKGNFPGRFSGRQFSNSRSEMNVSTLELGDSALYLCASSLGQGHEDTQYFGPGTRLTVL.

This clonotype was seen ten or more times. This chain joins TRBV11-2 and TRBJ2-3, with a possible D match to TRBD1 (6 bases). V dropped 3 bases and J dropped 0 bases, with 10 bases sitting between them. Germline V gives CDR1 SGHAT, CDR2 FQNNGV. The CDR3 consists of 15 residues. The CDR3 nucleotides read TGTGCCAGCAGCTTGGCGAGGGGGAGCACAGATACGCAGTATTTT. Its translation is CASSLARGSTDTQYF.

This clonotype appeared a few times. The chain carries TRBV9 and TRBJ1-1, with unresolved D. This CDR3 is 14 amino acids long. Trimming left V 0 bases short and J 0 bases short, with 6 bases between. The V gene's germline CDR1 is SGDLS and CDR2 YYNGEE. DNA of the CDR3: TGTGCCAGCAGCGTAGGACCGATGAACACTGAAGCTTTCTTT. Translation: CASSVGPMNTEAFF. The full variable domain, rest sourced from reference TRBV9 and TRBJ1-1, is DSGVTQTPKHLITATGQRVTLRCSPRSGDLSVYWYQQSLDQGLQFLIQYYNGEERAKGNILERFSAQQFPDLHSELNLSSLELGDSALYFCASSVGPMNTEAFFGQGTRLTVV.

In DNA, the CDR3 is TGTGCCAGCAGTGAAAGGCGGCCCATGAACACTGAAGCTTTCTTT. The encoded protein is CASSERRPMNTEAFF. The chain is built from TRBV2 and TRBJ1-1; D is undetermined. The V and J ends lost 2 bases and 0 bases respectively, with 10 bases between them. Germline CDR1 is SNHLY and CDR2 is FYNNEI. This CDR3 has 15 residues.

This clonotype was observed a handful of times. This chain connects TRBV7-9 to TRBJ2-2, with D unclear. This CDR3 has 13 residues. CDR1 is SEHNR and CDR2 is FQNEAQ in the germline V gene (reference sequence). Trimming took 1 base from V and 5 from J, leaving 5 bases between them. The CDR3 DNA follows: TGTGCCAGCAGCTTAGAAGGGACCGGGGAGCTGTTTTTT. Translated, it gives CASSLEGTGELFF.

The rearrangement uses TRBV30 and TRBJ1-1; TRBD1 matches 10 bases. From germline, CDR1 is GTSNPN and CDR2 SVGIG (reference sequence). The CDR3 runs to 14 residues. V was clipped by 0 bases and J by 10 bases; unmatched bases: 8. CDR3 sequence reads: CAWSVPPDRGRAFF. The CDR3 nucleotides are TGTGCCTGGAGTGTACCACCAGACAGGGGGCGAGCTTTCTTT.

This clonotype was observed a handful of times. For the CDR3, the DNA is TGTGCCAGCAGCGCTCTAGGGGCTACGGGACTGAGGATCAATGAGCAGTTCTTC. Translating gives CASSALGATGLRINEQFF. The chain combines TRBV5-6 with TRBJ2-1; D may be TRBD2 (6 bases). Germline V gene lookup returns CDR1 SGHDT and CDR2 YYEEEE. The V end lost 4 bases, the J end lost 6 bases, and 26 bases lay between the germline ends. The CDR3 length is 18 residues.

In its sample, this clonotype was seen a few times. The chain combines TRBV5-1 with TRBJ2-3, with D unresolved. The ends were cut back, 5 bases at V and 1 base at J, with 8 bases in the middle. This CDR3 has 13 residues. Germline V lookup: CDR1 SGHRS, CDR2 YFSETQ. The CDR3 nucleotides are TGCGCCAGCAGTCGAGAGGGCACAGATACGCAGTATTTT. It yields the protein CASSREGTDTQYF.